This T cell receptor beta chain was sequenced for a study of cytomegalovirus exposure and HLA in healthy donors. The CDR3 is made up of 13 amino acids. Germline CDR1 reads ENHRY; CDR2 reads SYGVKD. 60 Vbeta and 13 Jbeta primers were used in PCR. In the original processing: An analysis that came later counted some 85 million unique TCR beta chains, roughly 11 million shared. The table came from immunoSEQ multiplex PCR; TCRdb's copy has only in-frame clones and leaves some out. Clone size and the V and J calls come from that table; the DNA yielded D and trimming. Among approximately 120,000 clones listed, about three quarters were seen once.

The chain combines TRBV10-3 with TRBJ2-5, with TRBD1 identical over 11 bases. The J call may be wrong; the DNA end is better matched by TRBJ2-7. What was sequenced was PBMCs. The receptor was derived from a woman aged 55-69 years in good health and CMV-seropositive. CDR3 bases: TGTGCCATCAGCGGACAGGGGGCGAACGAGCAGTACTTC. Its translation is CAISGQGANEQYF.